The clone carrying this TCR beta chain occurred many times. This record comes from a study of early T cells in non-severe SARS-CoV-2 infection. About the research overall: Chains stayed unpaired after sequencing of bulk RNA from unsorted whole blood.

The TCR library protocol was used to attach unique molecular identifiers. These identifiers were attached to individual cDNA molecules. Each CDR3 protein is one row after TCRdb ran MiXCR on the 5' RACE reads. The profile shows approximately 30,000 distinct CDR3 sequences, about 4.5% of them singletons. Germline assignment: CDR1 SGHTA and CDR2 FQGNSA. The CDR3 runs to 15 residues. The V and J ends lost 3 bases and 0 bases, in that order; junction bases with no gene match: 5. This chain joins TRBV7-2 and TRBJ2-7; 7 nucleotides match TRBD1. Input material: whole blood. This TCR derives from an adult who was a healthcare worker with PCR-confirmed SARS-CoV-2 infection or an uninfected control (not recorded which). Here the CDR3 DNA reads TGTGCCAGCAGCTTCACAGGGGCGATCTCCTACGAGCAGTACTTC. Translated: CASSFTGAISYEQYF. Combining the CDR3 with reference TRBV7-2 and TRBJ2-7 gives the whole variable domain GAGVSQSPSNKVTEKGKDVELRCDPISGHTALYWYRQSLGQGLEFLIYFQGNSAPDKSGLPSDRFSAERTGGSVSTLTIQRTQQEDSAVYLCASSFTGAISYEQYFGPGTRLTVT.